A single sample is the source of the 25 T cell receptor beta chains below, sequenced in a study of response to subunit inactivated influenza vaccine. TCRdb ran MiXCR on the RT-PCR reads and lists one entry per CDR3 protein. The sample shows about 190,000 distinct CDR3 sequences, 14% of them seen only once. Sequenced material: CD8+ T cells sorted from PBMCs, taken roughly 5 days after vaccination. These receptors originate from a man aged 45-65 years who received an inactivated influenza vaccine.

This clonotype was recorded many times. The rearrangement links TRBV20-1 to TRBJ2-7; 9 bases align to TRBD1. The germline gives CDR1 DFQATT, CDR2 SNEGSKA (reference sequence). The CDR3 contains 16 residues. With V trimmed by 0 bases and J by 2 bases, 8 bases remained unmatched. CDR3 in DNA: TGCAGTGCTAGAGAAAGAGACAGGGGGGTCGCCTACGAGCAGTACTTC. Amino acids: CSARERDRGVAYEQYF.

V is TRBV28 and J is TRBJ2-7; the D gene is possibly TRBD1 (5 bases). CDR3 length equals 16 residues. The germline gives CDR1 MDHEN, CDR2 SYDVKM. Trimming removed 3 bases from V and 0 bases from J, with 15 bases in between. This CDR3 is CASSFPPGIGSYEQYF. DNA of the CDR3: TGTGCCAGCAGTTTCCCCCCAGGGATCGGCTCCTACGAGCAGTACTTC.

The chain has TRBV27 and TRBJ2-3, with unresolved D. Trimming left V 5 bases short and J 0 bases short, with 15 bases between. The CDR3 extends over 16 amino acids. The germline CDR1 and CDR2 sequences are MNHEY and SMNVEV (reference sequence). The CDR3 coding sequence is TGTGCCAGCAGTCGCTTGGCACTTACTAGCACAGATACGCAGTATTTT. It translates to CASSRLALTSTDTQYF.

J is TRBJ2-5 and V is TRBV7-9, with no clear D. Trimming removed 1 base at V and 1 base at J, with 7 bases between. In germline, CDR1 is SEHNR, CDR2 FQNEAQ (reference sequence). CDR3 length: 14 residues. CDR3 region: CASSLEQAQETQYF. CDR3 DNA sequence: TGTGCCAGCAGCTTAGAGCAGGCCCAAGAGACCCAGTACTTC.

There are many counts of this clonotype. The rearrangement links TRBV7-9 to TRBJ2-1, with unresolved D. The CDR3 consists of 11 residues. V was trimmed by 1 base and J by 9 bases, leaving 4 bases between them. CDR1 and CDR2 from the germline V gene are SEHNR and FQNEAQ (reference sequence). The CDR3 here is CASSLVTEQFF. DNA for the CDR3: TGTGCCAGCAGCTTAGTCACTGAGCAGTTCTTC.

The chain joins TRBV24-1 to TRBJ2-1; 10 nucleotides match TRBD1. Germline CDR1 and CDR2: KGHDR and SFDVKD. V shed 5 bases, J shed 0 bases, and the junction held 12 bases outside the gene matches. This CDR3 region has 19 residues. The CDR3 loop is CATSAPGQGLSSSYNEQFF. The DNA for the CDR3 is TGTGCCACCAGTGCACCGGGACAGGGGCTCTCCAGCTCCTACAATGAGCAGTTCTTC.

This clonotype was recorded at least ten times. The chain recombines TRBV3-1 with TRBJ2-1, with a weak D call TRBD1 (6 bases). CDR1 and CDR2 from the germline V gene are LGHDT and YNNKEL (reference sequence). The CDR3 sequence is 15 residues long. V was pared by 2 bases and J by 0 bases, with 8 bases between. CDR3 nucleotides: TGTGCCAGCAGCCAAACAGGGAGCTCCTACAATGAGCAGTTCTTC. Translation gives CASSQTGSSYNEQFF.

The CDR3 reads CASSQQGFSYEQYF. The CDR3 DNA sequence: TGCGCCAGCAGCCAACAGGGGTTCTCCTACGAGCAGTACTTC. The gene calls are TRBV4-1 and TRBJ2-7; possible D gene TRBD1, 6 bases. CDR1 and CDR2 (germline): MGHRA, YSYEKL. Trimming cost V 2 bases and J 0 bases, with 8 bases left between them. This CDR3 has 14 residues.

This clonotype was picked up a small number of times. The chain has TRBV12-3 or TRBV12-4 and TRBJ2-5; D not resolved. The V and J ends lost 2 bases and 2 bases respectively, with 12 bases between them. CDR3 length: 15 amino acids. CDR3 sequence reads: CASSLYFRVQETQYF. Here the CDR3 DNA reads TGTGCCAGCAGTTTATACTTCCGGGTTCAAGAGACCCAGTACTTC.

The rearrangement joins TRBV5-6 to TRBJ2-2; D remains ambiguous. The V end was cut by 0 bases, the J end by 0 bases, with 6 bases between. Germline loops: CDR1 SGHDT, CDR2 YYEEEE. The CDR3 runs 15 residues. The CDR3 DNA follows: TGTGCCAGCAGCTTGGGACCCGCGAACACCGGGGAGCTGTTTTTT. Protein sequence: CASSLGPANTGELFF.

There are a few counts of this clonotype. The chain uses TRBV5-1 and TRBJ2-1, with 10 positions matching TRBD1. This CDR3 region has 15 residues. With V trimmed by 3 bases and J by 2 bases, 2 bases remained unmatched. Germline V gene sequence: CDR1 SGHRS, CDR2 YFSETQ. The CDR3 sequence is CASSSDRGTYNEQFF. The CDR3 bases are TGCGCCAGCAGCTCGGACAGGGGGACCTACAATGAGCAGTTCTTC.

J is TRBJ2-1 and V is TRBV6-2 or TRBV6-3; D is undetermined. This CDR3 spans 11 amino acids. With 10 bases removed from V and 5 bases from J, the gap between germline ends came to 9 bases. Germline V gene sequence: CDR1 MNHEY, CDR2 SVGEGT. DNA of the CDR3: TGTGCCACCGTTAAAAACAATGAGCAGTTCTTC. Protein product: CATVKNNEQFF.

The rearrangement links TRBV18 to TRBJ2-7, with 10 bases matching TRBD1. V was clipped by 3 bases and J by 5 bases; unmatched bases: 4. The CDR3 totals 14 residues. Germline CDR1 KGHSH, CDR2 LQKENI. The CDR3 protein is CASSPTGTGDEQYF. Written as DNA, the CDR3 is TGTGCCAGCTCACCGACCGGGACAGGGGACGAGCAGTACTTC.

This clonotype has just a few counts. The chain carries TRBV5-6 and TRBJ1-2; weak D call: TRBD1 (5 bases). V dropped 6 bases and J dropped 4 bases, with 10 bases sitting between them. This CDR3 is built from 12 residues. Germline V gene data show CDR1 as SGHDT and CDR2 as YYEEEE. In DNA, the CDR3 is TGTGCCAGCAACGACAGAGGCTATGGCTACACCTTC. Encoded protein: CASNDRGYGYTF.

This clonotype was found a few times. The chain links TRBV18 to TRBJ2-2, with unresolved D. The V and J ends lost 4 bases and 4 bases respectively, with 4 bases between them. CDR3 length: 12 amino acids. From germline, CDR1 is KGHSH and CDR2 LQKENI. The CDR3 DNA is TGTGCCAGCTCACGGCCCACCGGGGAGCTGTTTTTT. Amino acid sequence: CASSRPTGELFF.

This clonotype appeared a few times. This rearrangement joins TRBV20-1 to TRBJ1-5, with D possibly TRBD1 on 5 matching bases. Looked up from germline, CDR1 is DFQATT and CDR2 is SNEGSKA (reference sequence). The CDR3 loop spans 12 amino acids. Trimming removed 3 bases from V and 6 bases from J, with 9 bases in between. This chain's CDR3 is CSARRGSQPQHF. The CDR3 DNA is TGCAGTGCTAGGAGGGGAAGTCAGCCCCAGCATTTT.

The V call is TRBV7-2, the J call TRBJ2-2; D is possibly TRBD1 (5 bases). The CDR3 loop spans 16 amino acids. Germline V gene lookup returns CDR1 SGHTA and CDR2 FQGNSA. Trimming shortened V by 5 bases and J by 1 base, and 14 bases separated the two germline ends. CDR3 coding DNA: TGTGCCAGCAGCGGGCTGGACATTCAGAACACCGGGGAGCTGTTTTTT. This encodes CASSGLDIQNTGELFF.

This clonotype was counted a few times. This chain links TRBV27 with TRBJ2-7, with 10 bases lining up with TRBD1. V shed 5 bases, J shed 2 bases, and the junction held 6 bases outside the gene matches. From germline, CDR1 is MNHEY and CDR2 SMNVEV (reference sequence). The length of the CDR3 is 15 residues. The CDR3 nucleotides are TGTGCCAGCAGTCCCCGGGACAGGGGAACCTACGAGCAGTACTTC. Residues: CASSPRDRGTYEQYF.

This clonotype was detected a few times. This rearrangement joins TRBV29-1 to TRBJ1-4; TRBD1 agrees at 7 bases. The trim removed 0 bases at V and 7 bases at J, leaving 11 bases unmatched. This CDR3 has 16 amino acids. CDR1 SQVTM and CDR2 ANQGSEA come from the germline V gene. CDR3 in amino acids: CSVEDPDRAGSEKLFF. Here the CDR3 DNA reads TGCAGCGTTGAAGATCCCGACAGGGCGGGTAGTGAAAAACTGTTTTTT.

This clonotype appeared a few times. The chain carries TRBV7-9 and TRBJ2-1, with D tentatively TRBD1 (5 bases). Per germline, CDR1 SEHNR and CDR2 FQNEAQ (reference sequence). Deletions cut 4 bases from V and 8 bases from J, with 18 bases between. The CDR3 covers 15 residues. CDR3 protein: CASSSVQENSDEQFF. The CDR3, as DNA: TGTGCCAGCAGCTCTGTACAGGAAAATAGTGATGAGCAGTTCTTC.

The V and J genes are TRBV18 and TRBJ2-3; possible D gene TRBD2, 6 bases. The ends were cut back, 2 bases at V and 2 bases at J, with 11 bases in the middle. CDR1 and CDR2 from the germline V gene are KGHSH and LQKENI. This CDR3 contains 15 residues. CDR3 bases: TGTGCCAGCTCACCAGGGCCGGGAGACACAGATACGCAGTATTTT. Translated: CASSPGPGDTDTQYF.

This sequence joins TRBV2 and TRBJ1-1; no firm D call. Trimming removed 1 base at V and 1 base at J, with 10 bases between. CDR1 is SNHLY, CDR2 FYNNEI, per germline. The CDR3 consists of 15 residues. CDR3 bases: TGTGCCAGCAGTGAAGAGGAACCGCGGAACACTGAAGCTTTCTTT. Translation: CASSEEEPRNTEAFF.

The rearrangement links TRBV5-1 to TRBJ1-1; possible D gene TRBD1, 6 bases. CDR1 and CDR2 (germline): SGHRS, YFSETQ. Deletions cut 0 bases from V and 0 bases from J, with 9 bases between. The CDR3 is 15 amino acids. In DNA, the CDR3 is TGCGCCAGCAGCTTGGGACAGGCCGTGAACACTGAAGCTTTCTTT. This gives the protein CASSLGQAVNTEAFF.

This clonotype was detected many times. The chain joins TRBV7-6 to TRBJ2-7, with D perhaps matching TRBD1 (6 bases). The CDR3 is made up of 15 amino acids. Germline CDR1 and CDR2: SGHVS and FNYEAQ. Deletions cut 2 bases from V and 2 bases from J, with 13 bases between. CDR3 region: CASSLSDSDTYEQYF. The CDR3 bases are TGTGCCAGCAGCTTATCGGACAGTGATACCTACGAGCAGTACTTC.

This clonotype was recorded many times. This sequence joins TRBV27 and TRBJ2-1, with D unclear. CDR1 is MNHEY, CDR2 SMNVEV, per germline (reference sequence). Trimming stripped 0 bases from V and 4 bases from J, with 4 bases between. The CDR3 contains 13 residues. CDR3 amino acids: CASSLSQYNEQFF. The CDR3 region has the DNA TGTGCCAGCAGTTTATCGCAGTACAATGAGCAGTTCTTC.